These T cell receptor beta chains were read from a single sample in a study of T cell responses to AZD1222 COVID-19 vaccine. Assay used: immunoSEQ multiplex PCR; TCRdb lists only in-frame clones, some missing. The data hold about 75,000 clones, with 87% observed a single time. Sequences were derived from peripheral blood, sampled 28 days after the second AZD1222 dose. The origin of the receptors is an adult who received the AZD1222 COVID-19 vaccine. Both conserved end residues are part of each CDR3. Each record gives: J gene, D gene, V gene, clone size, CDR3 DNA, CDR3 protein. D genes are given only for firm matches. A clone size is listed for some rows: how often the clone was seen (once, few, many), or a class if it is expanded.

j_call: TRBJ1-1
d_call: TRBD1
v_call: TRBV28
clone_size: -
cdr3_nt: TGTGCCAGCAGTCCCGGACAGGGCGTCGGCACTGAAGCTTTCTTT
cdr3_aa: CASSPGQGVGTEAFF

j_call: TRBJ2-2
d_call: TRBD1
v_call: TRBV9
clone_size: -
cdr3_nt: TGTGCCAGCAGCGACCCGACAGGGGGCATAGCCGGGGAGCTGTTTTTT
cdr3_aa: CASSDPTGGIAGELFF

j_call: TRBJ2-1
d_call: -
v_call: TRBV24-1
clone_size: -
cdr3_nt: TGTGCCACCAGTGATTCCAGGGCAACATACAATGAGCAGTTCTTC
cdr3_aa: CATSDSRATYNEQFF

j_call: TRBJ2-1
d_call: -
v_call: TRBV7-8
clone_size: -
cdr3_nt: TGTGCCAGCAGCCGAGGGTGGGAAGGCTTGGATGAGCAGTTCTTC
cdr3_aa: CASSRGWEGLDEQFF

j_call: TRBJ1-2
d_call: -
v_call: TRBV20-1
clone_size: few
cdr3_nt: TGCAATGCAGTGGGGGGGTCGCGTCTCGCCTTC
cdr3_aa: CNAVGGSRLAF

j_call: TRBJ1-2
d_call: TRBD1
v_call: TRBV19
clone_size: -
cdr3_nt: TGTGCCAGCCAACAGGGGATGTACTCTGGCTACACCTTC
cdr3_aa: CASQQGMYSGYTF

j_call: TRBJ1-1
d_call: -
v_call: TRBV16
clone_size: -
cdr3_nt: TGTGCCAGCAGCCAATTGCGGGGACACACTGAAGCTTTCTTT
cdr3_aa: CASSQLRGHTEAFF

j_call: TRBJ1-2
d_call: TRBD1
v_call: TRBV6-1
clone_size: -
cdr3_nt: TGTGCCAGCAGTGAAGCGGTAGGGGGCGTCTATGGCTACACCTTC
cdr3_aa: CASSEAVGGVYGYTF

j_call: TRBJ1-2
d_call: TRBD1
v_call: TRBV15
clone_size: -
cdr3_nt: TGTGCCACCAGCACCAGGGGGCAGAATGGCTACACCTTC
cdr3_aa: CATSTRGQNGYTF

j_call: TRBJ2-1
d_call: TRBD2
v_call: TRBV12-5
clone_size: -
cdr3_nt: TGTGCTAGTGGCCGGGGCGGGGGGAACTACAATGAGCAGTTCTTC
cdr3_aa: CASGRGGGNYNEQFF

j_call: TRBJ2-3
d_call: -
v_call: TRBV6-1
clone_size: -
cdr3_nt: TGTGCCAGCAGTGAAGGGGGGTTCGATACGCAGTATTTT
cdr3_aa: CASSEGGFDTQYF

j_call: TRBJ2-5
d_call: TRBD2
v_call: TRBV20-1
clone_size: -
cdr3_nt: TGCAGTGCTAGTAGGCCGTCTAGCGGGGGGGCCCAAGAGACCCAGTACTTC
cdr3_aa: CSASRPSSGGAQETQYF

j_call: TRBJ1-1
d_call: -
v_call: TRBV27
clone_size: -
cdr3_nt: TGTGCCAGCAGTAGAGGGACGCAGGTGGCTTTCTTT
cdr3_aa: CASSRGTQVAFF